This T cell receptor (beta chain) was sequenced for a study of blood T cells in healthy people across ages. Study-level background: Per every two T cells, about one barcoded beta molecule was captured by template switching.

Primed by a sample-barcoded 5' primer and a J-beta primer mix, a second PCR proceeded for roughly 7 to 12 cycles. TCRdb ran MiXCR on the 5' RACE reads and lists one entry per CDR3 protein. The table has 600,000 to 850,000 distinct CDR3 sequences, around 25% seen once; the top ten hold roughly 9%. The CDR3 totals 16 residues. Trimming cost V 2 bases and J 6 bases; bases outside gene matches: 5. This sample was also put to use in a study of T cells of mothers and their children. That report notes: Samples were provided by three healthy Caucasian mothers and their six children. Added by the second PCR's M1S primer were sample barcodes and 2-4 random nucleotides. Researchers report slightly higher, though non-significant, overlap in related mother-child pairs than in unrelated pairs.

The specimen sequenced was blood. This chain connects TRBV12-3 or TRBV12-4 to TRBJ2-2, with 11 bases lining up with TRBD2. The receptor comes from a boy younger than 18 in good health. The CDR3 DNA reads as TGTGCCAGCAGTTTAAGTATAGCGGGAGGGGCCGGGGAGCTGTTTTTT. Residues: CASSLSIAGGAGELFF.